A single sample gave rise to the 32 T cell receptor beta chains below, sequenced in a study of shared clonotypes between healthy human individuals. Positively selected for CCR7, the CD45RO-negative cells used as naive CD8 cells excluded terminally differentiated effector memory CD45RA+ cells. The assay was immunoSEQ multiplex PCR, and TCRdb's table has in-frame clones only and misses some. The table has 660,000 or so clones, approximately 96% seen once. Sequences were obtained from naive CD8+ T cells sorted from blood. The receptor set was obtained from a woman aged 25 to 39 in good health.

The chain employs TRBV19 and TRBJ2-7, with 7 positions matching TRBD2. The CDR3 loop spans 15 amino acids. The J segment lost 2 bases and the V segment lost 0 bases, leaving 4 bases of the junction unmatched. Germline V lookup: CDR1 LNHDA, CDR2 SQIVND (reference sequence). CDR3 coding DNA: TGTGCCAGTAGTATAGAGCCGGGAGGAACCTACGAGCAGTACTTC. Its translation: CASSIEPGGTYEQYF.

The gene calls are TRBV30 and TRBJ2-7, with TRBD1 as a possible D gene (5 bases). The germline gives CDR1 GTSNPN, CDR2 SVGIG (reference sequence). This CDR3 contains 15 residues. V gave up 1 base and J gave up 2 bases, with 15 bases separating them. In DNA, the CDR3 is TGTGCCTGGAGTGCAGGAGACAGTGCCGCCTACGAGCAGTACTTC. Encoded protein: CAWSAGDSAAYEQYF.

This chain links TRBV7-9 with TRBJ2-1; 13 nucleotides align to TRBD2. Unmatched junction bases numbered 3, after V lost 1 base and J lost 6 bases. CDR3 length: 16 residues. Germline CDR1 reads SEHNR; CDR2 reads FQNEAQ (reference sequence). The CDR3 loop reads CASSLETSGRANEQFF. In DNA, the CDR3 is TGTGCCAGCAGCTTAGAAACTAGCGGGAGGGCCAATGAGCAGTTCTTC.

To note about this clone: A much larger clone differs by one base, so this may be a read error. The rearrangement uses TRBV7-8 and TRBJ2-7; TRBD1 agrees at 11 bases. V trimming: 5 bases; J trimming: 3 bases; junction bases outside the gene matches: 3. From germline, CDR1 is SGHVS and CDR2 FQNEAQ. The CDR3 is made up of 14 amino acids. The CDR3 protein is CASSPGTGGYEQYF. For the CDR3, the DNA is TGTGCCAGCAGCCCCGGGACAGGGGGCTACGAGCAGTACTTC.

J is TRBJ2-2 and V is TRBV27; tentative D call: TRBD2 (5 bases). The CDR3 contains 15 residues. Trimming shortened V by 6 bases and J by 5 bases, and 16 bases separated the two germline ends. The V gene's germline CDR1 is MNHEY and CDR2 SMNVEV (reference sequence). In DNA, the CDR3 is TGTGCCAGCAGAACAGAGGGCTCATTGACCGGGGAGCTGTTTTTT. It is translated as CASRTEGSLTGELFF.

The chain is built from TRBV30 and TRBJ1-1; no clear D. Trimming removed 3 bases at V and 2 bases at J, with 1 base between. The CDR3 has 10 residues. Germline CDR1 and CDR2: GTSNPN and SVGIG (reference sequence). CDR3 protein: CAWRNTEAFF. CDR3 in DNA: TGTGCCTGGAGAAACACTGAAGCTTTCTTT.

This chain links TRBV28 with TRBJ1-1; 8 bases fit TRBD1. The germline V gene encodes CDR1 MDHEN and CDR2 SYDVKM. This CDR3 has 16 residues. V lost 5 bases, J lost 2 bases, and 10 bases stayed unmatched. CDR3 amino acids: CASSPSFDRGNTEAFF. As DNA, the CDR3 is TGTGCCAGCAGTCCCTCCTTCGACAGGGGAAACACTGAAGCTTTCTTT.

Points on this clone: The sample has other DNA sequences that encode this CDR3 too. The CDR3 DNA sequence: TGTGCCAGCAGTACAGGGACGGGCTACTACGAGCAGTACTTC. This sequence encodes CASSTGTGYYEQYF. The genes are TRBV27 and TRBJ2-7, with D possibly matching TRBD1 (6 bases). This CDR3 has 14 amino acids. V shed 5 bases and J shed 3 bases, with 14 bases lying between them. The germline V gene encodes CDR1 MNHEY and CDR2 SMNVEV (reference sequence).

The chain joins TRBV4-1 to TRBJ2-1, with 9 nucleotides matching TRBD2. This CDR3 has 19 residues. From germline, CDR1 is MGHRA and CDR2 YSYEKL. V lost 0 bases to trimming and J lost 5 bases; unmatched junction nucleotides: 14. The DNA for the CDR3 is TGCGCCAGCAGCCAAGACGTAGGGCTCCGGGCTAGCGGGGACAATGAGCAGTTCTTC. Its protein product is CASSQDVGLRASGDNEQFF.

The chain employs TRBV15 and TRBJ2-7; 10 bases are shared with TRBD2. The germline V gene encodes CDR1 LNHNV and CDR2 YYDKDF (reference sequence). The length of the CDR3 is 15 residues. Trimming at V came to 1 base and at J to 4 bases, leaving 4 bases not matched to a gene. CDR3 nucleotide sequence: TGTGCCACCAGCAGAGGGCAGACTAGCGGGTACGAGCAGTACTTC. Translated, it gives CATSRGQTSGYEQYF.

The V gene is TRBV11-2, the J gene TRBJ2-7; D may match TRBD1 or TRBD2 (5 bases each). This CDR3 comprises 17 residues. CDR1 is SGHAT, CDR2 FQNNGV, per germline. V was trimmed by 1 base and J by 0 bases, leaving 16 bases between them. CDR3 nucleotide sequence: TGTGCCAGCAGCTTAGCTCCGGGGACGGGGAGCTCCTACGAGCAGTACTTC. This translates into CASSLAPGTGSSYEQYF.

The gene calls are TRBV9 and TRBJ1-1; D is unresolved. Germline V gene sequence: CDR1 SGDLS, CDR2 YYNGEE. Deletions cut 0 bases from V and 6 bases from J, with 12 bases between. This CDR3 comprises 14 residues. The CDR3 reads CASSVGQVSAEAFF. For the CDR3, the DNA is TGTGCCAGCAGCGTAGGTCAGGTTAGCGCTGAAGCTTTCTTT.

The chain employs TRBV14 and TRBJ1-2, with a tentative D call TRBD1 (5 bases). The ends were cut back, 4 bases at V and 4 bases at J, with 22 bases in the middle. There are 17 residues in the CDR3. Per germline, CDR1 SGHDN and CDR2 FVKESK. The chain's CDR3 is CASSPPQGGVLLYGYTF. In DNA form, the CDR3 reads TGTGCCAGCAGCCCCCCCCAGGGTGGGGTATTACTCTATGGCTACACCTTC.

The chain is built from TRBV19 and TRBJ2-2; 10 bases fit TRBD2. CDR3 size: 17 residues. Unmatched junction bases numbered 11, after V lost 4 bases and J lost 6 bases. The V gene's germline CDR1 is LNHDA and CDR2 SQIVND (reference sequence). Here the CDR3 DNA reads TGTGCCAGTAGTACCGGAGGACTAGCGGTGTCCGCCGGGGAGCTGTTTTTT. Amino acids: CASSTGGLAVSAGELFF.

The CDR3 sequence is CASSQGTFYEQYF. CDR3 in DNA: TGTGCCAGCAGCCAAGGGACTTTCTACGAGCAGTACTTC. The rearrangement joins TRBV14 to TRBJ2-7; TRBD2 might be the D (5 bases). V was cut by 1 base and J by 3 bases, with 7 bases left in between. The V gene's germline CDR1 is SGHDN and CDR2 FVKESK. This CDR3 contains 13 residues.

The V and J genes are TRBV11-1 and TRBJ2-1; D unclear. CDR1 is SGHAT, CDR2 FQDESV, per germline (reference sequence). This CDR3 comprises 15 residues. The V end was cut by 3 bases, the J end by 0 bases, with 9 bases between. This CDR3 reads CASSFDRSSYNEQFF. In DNA form, the CDR3 reads TGTGCCAGCAGCTTTGATCGGAGCTCCTACAATGAGCAGTTCTTC.

This sequence joins TRBV6-5 and TRBJ1-2; possibly TRBD1 for D (6 bases). Germline lookup yields CDR1 MNHEY and CDR2 SVGAGI. Trimming took 0 bases from V and 11 from J, leaving 13 bases between them. The CDR3 covers 13 residues. CDR3 coding DNA: TGTGCCAGCAGTTACTCGAACAGGGCTCGTTACACCTTC. This encodes CASSYSNRARYTF.

This clone was recorded once. The V gene is TRBV28, the J gene TRBJ1-5; D gene unclear. Trimming removed 5 bases from V and 5 bases from J, with 10 bases in between. The germline V gene encodes CDR1 MDHEN and CDR2 SYDVKM. This CDR3 is built from 13 residues. The CDR3 region has the DNA TGTGCCAGCAGTCTTATCCCCGATCAGCCCCAGCATTTT. It yields the protein CASSLIPDQPQHF.

V is TRBV13 and J is TRBJ1-2; possibly TRBD1 for D (5 bases). Looked up from germline, CDR1 is PRHDT and CDR2 is FYEKMQ (reference sequence). This CDR3 is built from 14 residues. The V end was cut by 5 bases, the J end by 2 bases, with 12 bases between. The CDR3 is CASSQGEGNYGYTF. CDR3 nucleotide sequence: TGTGCCAGCAGCCAGGGCGAGGGGAACTATGGCTACACCTTC.

This clone was seen only once. The V and J genes are TRBV5-1 and TRBJ1-1; maybe TRBD1 (5 bases). With 4 bases removed from V and 4 bases from J, the gap between germline ends came to 8 bases. The germline V gene encodes CDR1 SGHRS and CDR2 YFSETQ. The CDR3 has 12 residues. CDR3 residues: CASSLGTTEAFF. CDR3 DNA sequence: TGCGCCAGCAGCCTGGGGACCACTGAAGCTTTCTTT.

This chain connects TRBV7-9 to TRBJ2-1; D gene ambiguous. The germline V and J ends were trimmed by 7 bases and 4 bases, with 17 bases remaining between them. Germline V lookup: CDR1 SEHNR, CDR2 FQNEAQ (reference sequence). The CDR3 contains 15 residues. CDR3 nucleotides: TGTGCCAGCACTGCACCGAAACTCCGTTACAATGAGCAGTTCTTC. Protein sequence: CASTAPKLRYNEQFF.

The rearrangement links TRBV19 to TRBJ2-1; TRBD2 agrees at 8 bases. Germline values: CDR1 LNHDA, CDR2 SQIVND (reference sequence). Unmatched junction bases numbered 9, after V lost 3 bases and J lost 8 bases. The CDR3 contains 15 residues. CDR3 bases: TGTGCCAGTAGTATCGAGACCGGGACTAGTTATGAGCAGTTCTTC. This encodes CASSIETGTSYEQFF.

The chain links TRBV27 to TRBJ2-7; 7 nucleotides agree with TRBD1. V gave up 6 bases and J gave up 6 bases; unmatched junction bases: 5. CDR1 is MNHEY and CDR2 is SMNVEV in the germline V gene (reference sequence). The CDR3 has 12 residues. The CDR3 spells CASRQGVGEQYF. The CDR3, as DNA: TGTGCCAGCAGGCAGGGGGTTGGCGAGCAGTACTTC.

This clone was found a few times. V usage is TRBV6-1 and J usage is TRBJ2-7; perhaps TRBD1 as D (5 bases). Trimming removed 7 bases from V and 0 bases from J, with 7 bases in between. CDR1 MNHNS and CDR2 SASEGT come from the germline V gene. This CDR3 region has 12 residues. The DNA of the CDR3 is TGTGCCAGCACAGACAGCTCCTACGAGCAGTACTTC. This encodes CASTDSSYEQYF.

The DNA for the CDR3 is TGTGCCAGCAGCTATCCCGGACAGGGGGCCTACGAGCAGTACTTC. Translating it yields CASSYPGQGAYEQYF. This chain uses TRBV7-9 with TRBJ2-7; TRBD1 aligns across 10 bases. Trimming removed 4 bases from V and 2 bases from J; junction bases left unmatched: 5. The CDR3 extends over 15 amino acids. The germline gives CDR1 SEHNR, CDR2 FQNEAQ (reference sequence).

The chain combines TRBV7-8 with TRBJ1-5; D is undetermined. V was pared by 5 bases and J by 4 bases, with 6 bases between. CDR3 length equals 12 residues. The germline V gene has CDR1 SGHVS and CDR2 FQNEAQ. CDR3 sequence (DNA): TGTGCCAGCAGCCCATTAAATCAGCCCCAGCATTTT. As protein: CASSPLNQPQHF.

The V call is TRBV28, the J call TRBJ1-1; D is uncertain. V lost 5 bases and J lost 0, with 7 bases in between. From germline, CDR1 is MDHEN and CDR2 SYDVKM. This CDR3 is built from 13 residues. CDR3 coding DNA: TGTGCCAGCAGTCCGGGCATGAACACTGAAGCTTTCTTT. Translated, it gives CASSPGMNTEAFF. Using reference TRBV28 and TRBJ1-1 for the parts outside the CDR3, the full variable domain is DVKVTQSSRYLVKRTGEKVFLECVQDMDHENMFWYRQDPGLGLRLIYFSYDVKMKEKGDIPEGYSVSREKKERFSLILESASTNQTSMYLCASSPGMNTEAFFGQGTRLTVV.

The CDR3 is CASSLTSGNTGELFF. In nucleotides, the CDR3 is TGTGCCAGCAGCCTGACTAGCGGAAACACCGGGGAGCTGTTTTTT. The J gene is TRBJ2-2, the V gene TRBV7-6; TRBD2 matches at 9 bases. V dropped 5 bases and J dropped 2; count of bases not matched to a gene: 3. The CDR3 runs to 15 residues. CDR1 is SGHVS, CDR2 FNYEAQ, per germline. Full variable domain (rest looked up from reference TRBV7-6 and TRBJ2-2): GAGVSQSPRYKVTKRGQDVALRCDPISGHVSLYWYRQALGQGPEFLTYFNYEAQQDKSGLPNDRFSAERPEGSISTLTIQRTEQRDSAMYRCASSLTSGNTGELFFGEGSRLTVL.

The chain recombines TRBV28 with TRBJ1-5; TRBD1 agrees at 9 bases. CDR1 is MDHEN and CDR2 is SYDVKM in the germline V gene. The CDR3 has 15 amino acids. V lost 6 bases and J lost 6; bases outside the gene matches: 9. The CDR3 DNA sequence: TGTGCCAGCAGCGCACAGGGGGCTCGGAGTCAGCCCCAGCATTTT. Amino acids: CASSAQGARSQPQHF.

This chain uses TRBV7-6 with TRBJ2-3; weak D call: TRBD2 (5 bases). V lost 7 bases and J 9 bases, leaving 11 bases between the germline ends. CDR3 size: 11 residues. CDR1 is SGHVS, CDR2 FNYEAQ, per germline. CDR3: CASIEGRTQYF. As DNA, the CDR3 is TGTGCCAGCATCGAGGGTAGAACGCAGTATTTT.

The chain employs TRBV10-1 and TRBJ2-1, with TRBD2 matching over 7 bases. This CDR3 comprises 14 residues. V trimming: 4 bases; J trimming: 6 bases; junction bases outside the gene matches: 6. From germline, CDR1 is WNHNN and CDR2 SYGVQD (reference sequence). The CDR3 nucleotides read TGCGCCAGCAGTGCCAGGGACTATCCCAATGAGCAGTTCTTC. This sequence encodes CASSARDYPNEQFF.

The chain combines TRBV7-9 with TRBJ2-1; 7 nucleotides agree with TRBD1. The CDR3 runs 15 residues. Germline CDR1 and CDR2: SEHNR and FQNEAQ (reference sequence). The ends lost 5 bases at V and 3 bases at J; junction bases unmatched: 7. Here the CDR3 reads CASSPGTAYYNEQFF. The CDR3 DNA follows: TGTGCCAGCAGCCCCGGGACAGCGTACTACAATGAGCAGTTCTTC.